The 5 T cell receptor beta chains presented below share a single source sample, sequenced in a study of identical twins. TCRdb recomputed calls from the 5' RACE reads with MiXCR, one row per CDR3 protein. This sample yields around 550,000 distinct CDR3 sequences, of which about 16% are seen a single time; roughly 0.4% belongs to the top ten. These sequences were also reported in another study, on yellow fever vaccine responses in identical twins.

The sample was CD4+ T cells sorted from blood. The receptors stem from a woman under 30 in good health.

The genes are TRBV11-2 and TRBJ2-2, with D unclear. This CDR3 has 14 amino acids. Trimming cost V 11 bases and J 6 bases, with 19 bases left between them. Germline CDR1 and CDR2: SGHAT and FQNNGV. The DNA of the CDR3 is TGTGCCTCCCGAATCCTTTCGGACGCCGGGGAGCTGTTTTTT. Encoded protein: CASRILSDAGELFF.

The chain combines TRBV29-1 with TRBJ2-4; D gene uncertain. V lost 4 bases and J 0 bases, leaving 7 bases between the germline ends. The CDR3 covers 13 residues. The germline V gene has CDR1 SQVTM and CDR2 ANQGSEA. CDR3 nucleotide sequence: TGCAGCGTTGGCGGAATAGCCAAAAACATTCAGTACTTC. Protein: CSVGGIAKNIQYF.

V usage is TRBV20-1 and J usage is TRBJ2-7, with 7 bases aligning to TRBD1. This CDR3 has 13 residues. The junction had 5 bases not matched to a gene; V was cut back by 6 bases and J by 0 bases. Germline lookup yields CDR1 DFQATT and CDR2 SNEGSKA (reference sequence). The CDR3: CSASRGSSYEQYF. DNA of the CDR3: TGCAGTGCCTCCAGGGGGAGCTCCTACGAGCAGTACTTC.

This clonotype has just a few counts. The chain uses TRBV7-9 and TRBJ2-5; 8 bases align to TRBD2. Germline CDR1 SEHNR, CDR2 FQNEAQ (reference sequence). The CDR3 has 15 residues. Trimming removed 8 bases from V and 3 bases from J; junction bases left unmatched: 11. The CDR3 sequence is CASSRVAGLEETQYF. The CDR3 nucleotides read TGTGCCAGCTCCAGGGTAGCGGGACTGGAAGAGACCCAGTACTTC.

This clonotype has a handful of counts. The J gene is TRBJ1-5, the V gene TRBV2, with D perhaps matching TRBD1 (6 bases). The CDR3 length is 12 residues. Trimming shortened V by 8 bases and J by 5 bases, and 10 bases separated the two germline ends. From germline, CDR1 is SNHLY and CDR2 FYNNEI. DNA of the CDR3: TGTGCCAGCCGAAGGGGGGATCAGCCCCAGCATTTT. It specifies CASRRGDQPQHF.